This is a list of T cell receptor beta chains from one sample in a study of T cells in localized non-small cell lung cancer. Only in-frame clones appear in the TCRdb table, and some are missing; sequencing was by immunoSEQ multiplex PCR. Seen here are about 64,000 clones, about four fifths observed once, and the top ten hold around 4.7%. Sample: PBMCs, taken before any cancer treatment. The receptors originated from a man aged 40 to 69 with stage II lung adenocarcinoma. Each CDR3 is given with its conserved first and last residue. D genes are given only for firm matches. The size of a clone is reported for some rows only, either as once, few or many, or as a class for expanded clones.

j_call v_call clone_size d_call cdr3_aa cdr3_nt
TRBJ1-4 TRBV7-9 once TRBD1 CASSSPGGANEKLFF TGTGCCAGCAGCTCACCAGGGGGGGCTAATGAAAAACTGTTTTTT
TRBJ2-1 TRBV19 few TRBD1 CASSMGLRDRSYNEQFF TGTGCCAGTAGTATGGGGCTTAGGGACAGGTCCTACAATGAGCAGTTCTTC
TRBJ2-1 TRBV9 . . CASSLGIRGEGYNEQFF TGTGCCAGCAGCCTAGGGATTAGGGGGGAGGGCTACAATGAGCAGTTCTTC
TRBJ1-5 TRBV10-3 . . CAISESSGNQPQHF TGTGCCATCAGTGAGTCGTCAGGCAATCAGCCCCAGCATTTT
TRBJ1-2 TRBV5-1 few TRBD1 CASSADRVPYGYTF TGCGCCAGCAGCGCAGACAGGGTTCCCTATGGCTACACCTTC
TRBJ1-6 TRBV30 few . CAWSVGSPLHF TGTGCCTGGAGTGTAGGCTCACCCCTCCACTTT
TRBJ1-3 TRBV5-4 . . CASSLGEDYSGNTIYF TGTGCCAGCAGCTTGGGGGAGGATTACTCTGGAAACACCATATATTTT
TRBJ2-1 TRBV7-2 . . CASSFTGLNEQFF TGTGCCAGCAGCTTCACGGGCCTCAATGAGCAGTTCTTC
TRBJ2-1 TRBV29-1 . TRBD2 CSVGSGSWNEQFF TGCAGCGTTGGTAGCGGGAGTTGGAATGAGCAGTTCTTC
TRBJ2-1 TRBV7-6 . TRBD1 CASSYYRGMGNEQFF TGTGCCAGCAGCTACTACAGGGGAATGGGCAATGAGCAGTTCTTC
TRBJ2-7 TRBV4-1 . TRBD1 CASSVRDRASEQYF TGCGCCAGCAGCGTTAGGGACAGGGCGAGTGAGCAGTACTTC
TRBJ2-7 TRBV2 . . CASSFTSYEQYF TGTGCCAGCAGTTTTACTAGCTACGAGCAGTACTTC
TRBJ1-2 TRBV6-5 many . CASSLQGNGYTF TGTGCCAGCAGTTTACAGGGAAATGGCTACACCTTC
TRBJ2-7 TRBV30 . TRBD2 CASSGSGSEQYF TGTGCCTCTAGCGGGAGTGGTAGCGAGCAGTACTTC
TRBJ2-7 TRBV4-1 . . CASSQGRGAPYEQYF TGCGCCAGCAGCCAAGGTAGAGGGGCCCCCTACGAGCAGTACTTC
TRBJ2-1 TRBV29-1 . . CSVDGTTYNEQFF TGCAGCGTTGACGGGACCACCTACAATGAGCAGTTCTTC
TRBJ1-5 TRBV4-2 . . CASSRLQGQPQHF TGTGCCAGCAGCCGTTTACAGGGTCAGCCCCAGCATTTT
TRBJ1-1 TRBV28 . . CASSLYSLDLEAFF TGTGCCAGCAGTTTATACAGCCTCGATCTAGAAGCTTTCTTT
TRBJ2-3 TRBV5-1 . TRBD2 CASSLLAVTDTQYF TGCGCCAGCAGTTTGCTAGCGGTCACAGATACGCAGTATTTT
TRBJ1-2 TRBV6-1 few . CASSEVRGRNKDYGYTF TGTGCCAGCAGTGAAGTCCGGGGGCGGAACAAGGACTATGGCTACACCTTC
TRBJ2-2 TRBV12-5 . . CASAGPRTGELFF TGTGCTTCCGCCGGGCCGAGGACCGGGGAGCTGTTTTTT
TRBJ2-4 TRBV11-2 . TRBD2 CASSAPTSGGSANIQYF TGTGCCAGCAGCGCACCGACTAGCGGGGGATCGGCAAACATTCAGTACTTC
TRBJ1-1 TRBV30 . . CAWSVIMNTEAFF TGTGCCTGGAGTGTGATAATGAACACTGAAGCTTTCTTT
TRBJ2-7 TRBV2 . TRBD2 CASSDGGSPSYEQYF TGTGCCAGCAGTGACGGCGGGAGCCCCTCCTACGAGCAGTACTTC
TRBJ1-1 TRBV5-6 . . CASSLERRGEAFF TGTGCCAGCAGCTTGGAGCGCCGGGGTGAAGCTTTCTTT
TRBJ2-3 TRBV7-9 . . CASSLAWEEDTQYF TGTGCCAGCAGCTTAGCGTGGGAGGAAGATACGCAGTATTTT
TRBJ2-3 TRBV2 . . CASSEALRADTQYF TGTGCCAGCAGTGAAGCGCTTCGCGCAGATACGCAGTATTTT
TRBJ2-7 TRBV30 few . CAWSVTGYEQYF TGTGCCTGGAGTGTAACGGGCTACGAGCAGTACTTC
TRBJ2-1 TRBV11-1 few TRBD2 CASSFGAGLADNEQFF TGTGCCAGCAGCTTCGGGGCGGGACTAGCGGACAATGAGCAGTTCTTC
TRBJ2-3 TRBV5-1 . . CASTPEIPSTNTQYF TGCGCCAGCACTCCGGAGATCCCTTCCACAAATACGCAGTATTTT
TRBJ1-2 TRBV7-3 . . CASSSRDGYGYTF TGTGCCAGCAGCTCCAGGGACGGATATGGCTACACCTTC
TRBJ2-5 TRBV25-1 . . CASSLTGGRETQYF TGTGCCAGCAGTCTGACCGGGGGGCGAGAGACCCAGTACTTC
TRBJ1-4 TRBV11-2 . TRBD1 CASSLKAGGAGEKLFF TGTGCCAGCAGCCTAAAAGCAGGGGGCGCGGGTGAAAAACTGTTTTTT
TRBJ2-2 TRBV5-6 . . CASSLGSLNTGELFF TGTGCCAGCAGCTTGGGGTCCCTTAACACCGGGGAGCTGTTTTTT
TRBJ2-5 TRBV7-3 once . CASSLNGPGGTQYF TGTGCCAGCAGCTTAAACGGCCCCGGGGGGACCCAGTACTTC
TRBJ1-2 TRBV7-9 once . CASSSGRGYGYTF TGTGCCAGCAGCTCAGGAAGGGGCTATGGCTACACCTTC